Shown below are 20 T cell receptor beta chains from a single sample sequenced in a study of blood T cell repertoires in COVID-19. Only in-frame clones appear in the TCRdb table, and some are missing; sequencing was by immunoSEQ multiplex PCR. The data contain hundreds of thousands of clones, approximately 90% of them singletons. The specimen sequenced was peripheral blood. These receptors were collected from a woman under 30 with acute or convalescent COVID-19.

The genes are TRBV6-5 and TRBJ1-2; maybe TRBD1 (5 bases). The germline V gene encodes CDR1 MNHEY and CDR2 SVGAGI. V was pared by 6 bases and J by 2 bases, with 7 bases between. The CDR3 is made up of 12 amino acids. CDR3 sequence (DNA): TGTGCCAGCAGGGGGGGAAACTATGGCTACACCTTC. Residues: CASRGGNYGYTF.

This chain uses TRBV9 with TRBJ2-1; D is perhaps TRBD2 (6 bases). The CDR3 contains 14 residues. V lost 0 bases and J lost 6, with 10 bases in between. CDR1 SGDLS and CDR2 YYNGEE come from the germline V gene. The CDR3 protein is CASSVAGGGNEQFF. As DNA, the CDR3 is TGTGCCAGCAGCGTAGCTGGGGGAGGCAATGAGCAGTTCTTC.

The genes are TRBV19 and TRBJ2-3; 9 bases map to TRBD1. V shed 5 bases and J 6 bases; nucleotides not matched to a gene: 6. This CDR3 region has 14 residues. CDR1 and CDR2 (germline): LNHDA, SQIVND (reference sequence). The CDR3 protein is CASSPGQGTDTQYF. The DNA of the CDR3 is TGTGCCAGTAGTCCAGGACAGGGGACTGATACGCAGTATTTT.

The chain has TRBV3-1 (or the pseudogene TRBV3-2) and TRBJ1-6, with 7 nucleotides matching TRBD1. Looked up from germline, CDR1 is LGHDT and CDR2 is YNNKEL (reference sequence). This CDR3 comprises 17 residues. V shed 5 bases, J shed 3 bases, and the junction held 10 bases outside the gene matches. The CDR3 bases are TGTGCCAGCAGCTTGAAAGGGGGCAGATACTATAATTCACCCCTCCACTTT. Its protein is CASSLKGGRYYNSPLHF.

The chain links TRBV24-1 to TRBJ1-1, with TRBD1 matching over 7 bases. CDR3 length: 14 amino acids. With 5 bases clipped from V and 4 bases from J, the junction kept 6 bases outside the gene matches. The V gene's germline CDR1 is KGHDR and CDR2 SFDVKD. Written as DNA, the CDR3 is TGTGCCACCAGTGGACAGGGTGAGAGCACTGAAGCTTTCTTT. This encodes CATSGQGESTEAFF.

The chain has TRBV11-2 and TRBJ2-7, with 8 nucleotides matching TRBD2. The germline gives CDR1 SGHAT, CDR2 FQNNGV. Losses at the gene ends were 5 bases for V and 2 bases for J; bases not matched to a gene: 8. This CDR3 contains 15 residues. CDR3: CASSHRPRGAYEQYF. The DNA of the CDR3 is TGTGCCAGCAGCCACAGGCCGCGGGGGGCCTACGAGCAGTACTTC.

This clone showed up just once. The rearrangement uses TRBV9 and TRBJ1-6, with 9 bases that match TRBD1. The CDR3 sequence is 18 residues long. The trim removed 0 bases at V and 1 base at J, leaving 5 bases unmatched. Germline CDR1 SGDLS, CDR2 YYNGEE. CDR3 sequence reads: CASSVGSGTGSYNSPLHF. The CDR3 coding sequence is TGTGCCAGCAGCGTAGGTAGCGGGACAGGGTCCTATAATTCACCCCTCCACTTT.

The chain uses TRBV4-1 and TRBJ1-2, with a tentative D call TRBD1 (6 bases). This CDR3 is 11 amino acids long. V lost 10 bases and J 5 bases, leaving 11 bases between the germline ends. Germline V CDR1 and CDR2: MGHRA, YSYEKL. The CDR3, as DNA: TGCGCCACCTTAGGACAGTATGGCTACACCTTC. Protein product: CATLGQYGYTF.

This chain links TRBV19 with TRBJ1-2; 7 bases map to TRBD1. In germline, CDR1 is LNHDA, CDR2 SQIVND (reference sequence). Losses at the gene ends were 10 bases for V and 4 bases for J; bases not matched to a gene: 15. The CDR3 consists of 15 residues. CDR3 protein: CATSTWAQGGYGYTF. CDR3 DNA sequence: TGTGCCACCTCGACCTGGGCCCAGGGGGGCTATGGCTACACCTTC.

The chain recombines TRBV7-9 with TRBJ1-2, with D hard to call. Looked up from germline, CDR1 is SEHNR and CDR2 is FQNEAQ (reference sequence). V lost 0 bases to trimming and J lost 8 bases, with 7 bases between them. The CDR3 covers 12 residues. The CDR3 is CASSLAERGYTF. CDR3 bases: TGTGCCAGCAGCTTAGCTGAGAGGGGCTACACCTTC. The full variable domain, in which reference TRBV7-9 and TRBJ1-2 provide the parts outside the CDR3, is DTGVSQNPRHKITKRGQNVTFRCDPISEHNRLYWYRQTLGQGPEFLTYFQNEAQLEKSRLLSDRFSAERPKGSFSTLEIQRTEQGDSAMYLCASSLAERGYTFGSGTRLTVV.

V is TRBV30 and J is TRBJ1-2; D might be TRBD1 (6 bases). The CDR3 has 13 amino acids. V lost 0 bases and J 6 bases, leaving 11 bases between the germline ends. Germline loops: CDR1 GTSNPN, CDR2 SVGIG (reference sequence). The CDR3 protein is CAWSVRDTHGYTF. The DNA for the CDR3 is TGTGCCTGGAGTGTCAGGGACACCCATGGCTACACCTTC.

The chain links TRBV6-5 to TRBJ1-2, with 8 bases matching TRBD1. The CDR3 is 15 amino acids. V lost 5 bases to trimming and J lost 3 bases; unmatched junction nucleotides: 8. CDR1 is MNHEY and CDR2 is SVGAGI in the germline V gene. The CDR3 here is CASSLYLQGDYGYTF. The DNA of the CDR3 is TGTGCCAGCAGTCTCTACCTACAGGGGGACTATGGCTACACCTTC.

This sequence joins TRBV2 and TRBJ2-5; TRBD2 matches at 12 bases. This CDR3 has 16 amino acids. The V and J ends lost 0 bases and 1 base, in that order; junction bases with no gene match: 0. From germline, CDR1 is SNHLY and CDR2 FYNNEI. The CDR3 DNA sequence: TGTGCCAGCAGTGAAGCGACTAGCGGGGGCCAAGAGACCCAGTACTTC. It specifies CASSEATSGGQETQYF.

The rearrangement uses TRBV5-5 and TRBJ2-1, with D possibly matching TRBD1 (7 bases). Trimming left V 4 bases short and J 8 bases short, with 16 bases between. The CDR3 consists of 14 residues. Germline-derived CDR1 and CDR2 are SGHKS and YYEKEE (reference sequence). The CDR3 spells CASSLLQGEDEQFF. The CDR3 DNA reads as TGTGCCAGCAGCCTGTTGCAGGGGGAGGATGAGCAGTTCTTC. The full variable domain, completed using reference TRBV5-5 and TRBJ2-1, is DAGVTQSPTHLIKTRGQQVTLRCSPISGHKSVSWYQQVLGQGPQFIFQYYEKEERGRGNFPDRFSARQFPNYSSELNVNALLLGDSALYLCASSLLQGEDEQFFGPGTRLTVL.

This clone is a singleton in its sample. The rearrangement joins TRBV5-1 to TRBJ1-3; the D is unclear. V shed 4 bases and J shed 3 bases, with 5 bases lying between them. CDR1 SGHRS and CDR2 YFSETQ come from the germline V gene. The CDR3 loop spans 12 amino acids. The CDR3 protein is CASSRDGNTIYF. CDR3 bases: TGCGCCAGCAGCCGGGATGGAAACACCATATATTTT.

The CDR3 sequence is CASSLVEDNGYTF. CDR3 sequence (DNA): TGTGCCAGCAGCTTGGTAGAGGATAATGGCTACACCTTC. The V gene is TRBV5-6, the J gene TRBJ1-2; D not resolved. The germline V gene encodes CDR1 SGHDT and CDR2 YYEEEE. Trimming removed 0 bases at V and 6 bases at J, with 9 bases between. There are 13 residues in the CDR3.

V gene TRBV13 combines with J gene TRBJ1-1; possible D gene TRBD1, 6 bases. V was shortened by 3 bases and J by 3 bases, with 14 bases between the two germline ends. The CDR3 consists of 15 residues. From germline, CDR1 is PRHDT and CDR2 FYEKMQ (reference sequence). This CDR3 is CASSFPSGEYTEAFF. The CDR3, as DNA: TGTGCCAGCAGCTTTCCCTCAGGGGAGTACACTGAAGCTTTCTTT.

The J gene is TRBJ2-7, the V gene TRBV3-1 (or the pseudogene TRBV3-2); 8 nucleotides match TRBD1. Losses at the gene ends were 4 bases for V and 3 bases for J; bases not matched to a gene: 8. CDR1 LGHDT and CDR2 YNNKEL come from the germline V gene (reference sequence). This CDR3 comprises 15 residues. The DNA for the CDR3 is TGTGCCAGCAGCCCAACGGACAGGGCGGGCTACGAGCAGTACTTC. This encodes CASSPTDRAGYEQYF.

The chain recombines TRBV11-3 with TRBJ2-7; possible D gene TRBD1, 5 bases. V was pared by 5 bases and J by 0 bases, with 11 bases between. This CDR3 contains 14 residues. CDR1 is SGHNT, CDR2 YENEEA, per germline. CDR3 coding DNA: TGTGCCAGCAGCCGAGACAGATTCTCCTACGAGCAGTACTTC. Encoded protein: CASSRDRFSYEQYF.

CDR3 nucleotides: TGTGCCAGCAGCTTGGGGAGGCGCACGGAACAGCCCCAGCATTTT. Residues: CASSLGRRTEQPQHF. The V call is TRBV5-6, the J call TRBJ1-5; D is unresolved. CDR1 is SGHDT, CDR2 YYEEEE, per germline. V dropped 0 bases and J dropped 7 bases, with 14 bases sitting between them. This CDR3 region has 15 residues.